This TCR beta chain was documented in a study of a mutant IDH1 vaccine in newly diagnosed glioma. Study summary: Previous treatment comprised radiotherapy, temozolomide, or both, mostly both.

The CDR3 length is 14 residues. CDR1 and CDR2 (germline): MNHEY, SVGAGI. The germline V and J ends were trimmed by 11 bases and 4 bases, with 20 bases remaining between them. Time point defined: baseline, week 1 (first vaccination visit). As to treatment: pre-vaccination baseline after standard-of-care therapy. Donor diagnoses consisted of new WHO grade 3 or 4 IDH1-mutant, ATRX-lost astrocytomas. The repertoire was sequenced with immunoSEQ multiplex PCR; TCRdb's copy has only in-frame clones and lacks some. The sample holds tens of thousands of clones; around 88% are singletons and the top ten take 4.6%. This clone has more than one count but fewer than ten. The target antigen is unknown. The study, taken as a whole, reports: Detectable vaccine-induced immune responses arose in approximately 93% of patients.

The clonotype comes from a woman aged 18 to 35 with glioma. Some clones in this sample may be carry-over from other donors' samples. The sequencing used peripheral blood mononuclear cells (PBMCs), collected from a glioma patient treated with radiotherapy, temozolomide or both. V gene TRBV6-5 combines with J gene TRBJ1-1; D gene ambiguous. In nucleotides, the CDR3 is TGTGCCGGGCGTAGGAGGGTGGAGAGCACTGAAGCTTTCTTT. This gives the protein CAGRRRVESTEAFF.